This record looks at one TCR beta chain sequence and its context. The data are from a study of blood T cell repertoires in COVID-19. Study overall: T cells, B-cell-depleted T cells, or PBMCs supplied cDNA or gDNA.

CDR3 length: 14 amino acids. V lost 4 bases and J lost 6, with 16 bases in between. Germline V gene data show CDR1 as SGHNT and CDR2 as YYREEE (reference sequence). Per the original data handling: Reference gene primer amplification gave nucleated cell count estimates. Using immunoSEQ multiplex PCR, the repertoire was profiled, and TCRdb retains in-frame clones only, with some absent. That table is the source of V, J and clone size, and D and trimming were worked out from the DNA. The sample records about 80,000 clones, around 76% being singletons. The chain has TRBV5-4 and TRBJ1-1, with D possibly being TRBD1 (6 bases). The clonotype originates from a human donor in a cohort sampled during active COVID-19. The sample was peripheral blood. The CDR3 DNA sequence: TGTGCCAGCAGCACCCGGACAGCCGGACCTGAAGCTTTCTTT. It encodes CASSTRTAGPEAFF.